The next 7 T cell receptor beta chains were all read from a single sample in a study of cytomegalovirus exposure and HLA in healthy donors. In the PCR, 60 Vbeta and 13 Jbeta primers were used. The protocol was immunoSEQ multiplex PCR, while the TCRdb copy is restricted to in-frame clones and leaves out a portion. The table shows some 140,000 clones, with roughly 80% occurring only once. The sequenced sample consisted of PBMCs. The receptors originated from a man aged 18 to 29 in good health and CMV-seronegative.

The chain joins TRBV6-1 to TRBJ1-2; D possibly corresponds to TRBD1 (5 bases). Per germline, CDR1 MNHNS and CDR2 SASEGT. The CDR3 contains 16 residues. The germline V and J ends were trimmed by 1 base and 4 bases, with 16 bases remaining between them. The CDR3 sequence: CASSEGRLGTAYGYTF. CDR3 DNA: TGTGCCAGCAGTGAAGGAAGGCTGGGGACTGCCTATGGCTACACCTTC.

The CDR3 loop is CASTGNSNEQYF. The CDR3 DNA follows: TGTGCCAGCACCGGGAATAGCAACGAGCAGTACTTC. The chain combines TRBV7-9 with TRBJ2-7; a possible D gene is TRBD2 (5 bases). This CDR3 has 12 residues. Germline V gene data show CDR1 as SEHNR and CDR2 as FQNEAQ (reference sequence). The ends were cut back, 7 bases at V and 5 bases at J, with 12 bases in the middle.

This chain joins TRBV5-4 and TRBJ1-6, with 7 bases that match TRBD1. This CDR3 is 15 amino acids long. With V trimmed by 4 bases and J by 4 bases, 5 bases remained unmatched. From germline, CDR1 is SGHNT and CDR2 YYREEE (reference sequence). The CDR3 here is CASSRGQNYNSPLHF. CDR3 sequence (DNA): TGTGCCAGCAGCAGGGGACAGAATTATAATTCACCCCTCCACTTT.

As DNA, the CDR3 is TGTGCCATCGAGGGCGTAAGTGGAGGCTACACCTTC. Amino acids: CAIEGVSGGYTF. The chain couples TRBV6-1 to TRBJ1-2; D is undetermined. The V end was cut by 10 bases, the J end by 8 bases, with 17 bases between. The length of the CDR3 is 12 residues. The germline V gene has CDR1 MNHNS and CDR2 SASEGT.

In the case of this clone: One junction end does not reproduce the germline sequence, and a read error may be involved. The V and J genes are TRBV23-1 and TRBJ1-6; D remains ambiguous. TRBV23-1 is recorded as an ORF, its role being uncertain. The CDR3 sequence is 16 residues long. Here the CDR3 DNA reads TGCGCCAGCATTCAATCGGGCTCCCCACCTAATTCACCCCTCCACTTT. Protein: CASIQSGSPPNSPLHF.

A word on this clone: One end of the junction varies from germline; a read error may be responsible. This sequence joins TRBV7-9 and TRBJ2-7, with D possibly matching TRBD1 (6 bases). The CDR3 spans 12 residues. The germline V gene encodes CDR1 SEHNR and CDR2 FQNEAQ (reference sequence). The CDR3 loop reads CSSSLQGYEQYF. The CDR3 DNA reads as TGTTCCAGCAGCTTACAGGGTTACGAGCAGTACTTC.

This clone was counted once. The chain is built from TRBV9 and TRBJ2-1; D might be TRBD2 (7 bases). Germline lookup yields CDR1 SGDLS and CDR2 YYNGEE. V lost 0 bases to trimming and J lost 1 base, with 14 bases between them. The length of the CDR3 is 17 residues. This CDR3 is CASSVGGEGGSYNEQFF. The CDR3 region has the DNA TGTGCCAGCAGCGTAGGAGGAGAGGGGGGGTCCTACAATGAGCAGTTCTTC.